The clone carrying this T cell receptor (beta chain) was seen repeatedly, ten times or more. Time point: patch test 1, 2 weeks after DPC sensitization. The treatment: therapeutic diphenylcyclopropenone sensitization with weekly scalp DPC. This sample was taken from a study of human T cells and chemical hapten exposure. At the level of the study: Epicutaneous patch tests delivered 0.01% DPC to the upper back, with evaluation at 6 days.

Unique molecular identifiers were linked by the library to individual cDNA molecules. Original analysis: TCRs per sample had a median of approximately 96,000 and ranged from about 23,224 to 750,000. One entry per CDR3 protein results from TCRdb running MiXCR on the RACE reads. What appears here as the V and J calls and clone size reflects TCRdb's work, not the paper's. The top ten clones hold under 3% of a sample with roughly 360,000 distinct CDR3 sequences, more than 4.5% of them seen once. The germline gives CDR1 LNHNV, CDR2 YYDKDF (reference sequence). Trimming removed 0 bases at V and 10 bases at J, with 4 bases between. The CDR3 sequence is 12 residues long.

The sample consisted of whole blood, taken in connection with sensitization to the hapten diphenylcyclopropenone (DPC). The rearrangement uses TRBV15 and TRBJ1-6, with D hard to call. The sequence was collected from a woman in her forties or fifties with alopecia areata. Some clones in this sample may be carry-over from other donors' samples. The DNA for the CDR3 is TGTGCCACCAGCAGAGATCAATCACCCCTCCACTTT. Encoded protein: CATSRDQSPLHF.